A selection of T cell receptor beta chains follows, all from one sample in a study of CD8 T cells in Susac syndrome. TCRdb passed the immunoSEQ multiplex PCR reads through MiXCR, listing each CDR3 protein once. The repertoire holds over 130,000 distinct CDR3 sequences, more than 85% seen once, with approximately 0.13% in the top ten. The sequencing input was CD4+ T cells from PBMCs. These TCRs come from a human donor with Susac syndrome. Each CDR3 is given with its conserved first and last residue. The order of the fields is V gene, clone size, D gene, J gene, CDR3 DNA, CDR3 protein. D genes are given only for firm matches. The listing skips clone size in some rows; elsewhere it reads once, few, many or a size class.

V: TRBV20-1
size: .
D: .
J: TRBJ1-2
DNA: TGCAGTGCTAGTGGGGCGGAGGGCAACTATGGCTACACCTTC
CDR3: CSASGAEGNYGYTF

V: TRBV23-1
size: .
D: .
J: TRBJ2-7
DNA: TGCGCCAGCAGTTATCGGGAGCAGTACTTC
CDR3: CASSYREQYF

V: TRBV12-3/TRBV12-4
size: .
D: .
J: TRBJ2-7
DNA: TGTGCCAGCAGTTTACAAGTAGGGTTAAAGCAGTACTTC
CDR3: CASSLQVGLKQYF

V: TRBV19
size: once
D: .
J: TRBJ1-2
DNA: TGTGCCAGTATGGGGCAGTCTAACTATGGCTACACCTTC
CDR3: CASMGQSNYGYTF

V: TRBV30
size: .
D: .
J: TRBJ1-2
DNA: TGTGCCTGGAGTGTATCCTTCGCAGGACACTATGGCTACACCTTC
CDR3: CAWSVSFAGHYGYTF

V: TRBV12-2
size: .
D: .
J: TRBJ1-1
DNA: TGTGCAAGTCCCAGAGGAACGGACACTGAAGCTTTCTTT
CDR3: CASPRGTDTEAFF

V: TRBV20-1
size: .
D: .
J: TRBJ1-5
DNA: TGCAGTGCTCCCCTCACGAGGGGTACGGGCAATCAGCCCCAGCATTTT
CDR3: CSAPLTRGTGNQPQHF

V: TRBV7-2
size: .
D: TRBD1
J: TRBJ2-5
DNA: TGTGCCAGCAGCTTATTGGGACAGGGGGTCCTGTACCAAGAGACCCAGTACTTC
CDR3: CASSLLGQGVLYQETQYF

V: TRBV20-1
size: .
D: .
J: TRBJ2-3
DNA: TGCAGTGCTAAGGGCGGGAGCACAGATACGCAGTATTTT
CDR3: CSAKGGSTDTQYF

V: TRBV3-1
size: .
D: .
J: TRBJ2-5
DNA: TGTGCCAGCAGCCAAGAAGGGGCCCCGGGCGAGACCCAGTACTTC
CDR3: CASSQEGAPGETQYF

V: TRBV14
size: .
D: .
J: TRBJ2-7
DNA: TGTGCCAGCAGCCAAGGACAACTTATCGCCTACGAGCAGTACTTC
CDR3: CASSQGQLIAYEQYF

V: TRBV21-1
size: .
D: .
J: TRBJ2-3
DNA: TGTGCCAGCAGCAAGGCTAGCGCAGATACGCAGTATTTT
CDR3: CASSKASADTQYF

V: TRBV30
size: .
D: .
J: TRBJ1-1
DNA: TGTGCCTGGAGTCCCAGGGCTGAAGCTTTCTTT
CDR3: CAWSPRAEAFF

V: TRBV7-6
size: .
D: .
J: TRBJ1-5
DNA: TGTGCCAGCAGCACCCGGACGGGGCCCCAGCATTTT
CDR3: CASSTRTGPQHF

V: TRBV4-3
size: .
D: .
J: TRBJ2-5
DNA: TGCGCCAGCAGCCAAGATTTTGGCAGAGAGACCCAGTACTTC
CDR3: CASSQDFGRETQYF

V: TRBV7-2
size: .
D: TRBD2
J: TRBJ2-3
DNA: TGTGCCAGCAGCTTCGGACGCCTTGGACTAGCGGGAGAAGATACGCAGTATTTT
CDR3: CASSFGRLGLAGEDTQYF

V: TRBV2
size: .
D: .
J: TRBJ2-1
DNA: TGTGCCAGCAGGGCCCTCTTAACCCACAATGAGCAGTTCTTC
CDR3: CASRALLTHNEQFF

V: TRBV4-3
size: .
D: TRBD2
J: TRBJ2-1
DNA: TGCGCCAGCAGCCAAGAAAGCGGGATAGCTGAGCAGTTCTTC
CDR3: CASSQESGIAEQFF

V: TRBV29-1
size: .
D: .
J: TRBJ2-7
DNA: TGCAGCGTACGGGGGCAAATTTACGAGCAGTACTTC
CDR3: CSVRGQIYEQYF

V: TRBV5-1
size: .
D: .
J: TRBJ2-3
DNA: TGCGCCAGCAGCTTTAGCGGAACCCCAGATACGCAGTATTTT
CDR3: CASSFSGTPDTQYF

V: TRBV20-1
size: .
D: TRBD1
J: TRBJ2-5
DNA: TGCAGTGCTAGGGATTTCCGACAGGGGAACCAAGAGACCCAGTACTTC
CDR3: CSARDFRQGNQETQYF

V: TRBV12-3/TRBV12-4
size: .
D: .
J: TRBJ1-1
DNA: TGTGCCAGCAGTTTGGTGTCTGGGGGCTTGCGAACTGAAGCTTTCTTT
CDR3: CASSLVSGGLRTEAFF

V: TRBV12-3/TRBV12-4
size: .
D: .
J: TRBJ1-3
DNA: TGTGCCAGCAGGATCGGGGCTTCTGGAAACACCATATATTTT
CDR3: CASRIGASGNTIYF

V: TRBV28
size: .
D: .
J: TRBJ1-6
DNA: TGTGCCAGCAGTCCTCCCCCGGATAATTCACCCCTCCACTTT
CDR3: CASSPPPDNSPLHF

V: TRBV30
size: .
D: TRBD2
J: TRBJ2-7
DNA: TGTGCCTGGAGTGTAGAGAGGGAGGGCGAGCAGTACTTC
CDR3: CAWSVEREGEQYF

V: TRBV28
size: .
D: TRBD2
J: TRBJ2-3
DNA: TGTGCCAGCAGTCCACGAGCGGGGGCAGATACGCAGTATTTT
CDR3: CASSPRAGADTQYF

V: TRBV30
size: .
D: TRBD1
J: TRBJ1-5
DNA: TGTGCCTGGAGTGGAGGGACAGGGAGGGCCCTATATAGCAATCAGCCCCAGCATTTT
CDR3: CAWSGGTGRALYSNQPQHF

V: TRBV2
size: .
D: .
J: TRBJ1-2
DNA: TGTGCCAGCAGTGAAGCTGGGAACAGGAGCTATGGCTACACCTTC
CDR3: CASSEAGNRSYGYTF

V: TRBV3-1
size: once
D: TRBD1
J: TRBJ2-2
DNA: TGTGCCAGCAGCCGAACCGGGACAGGCAACACCGGGGAGCTGTTTTTT
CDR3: CASSRTGTGNTGELFF

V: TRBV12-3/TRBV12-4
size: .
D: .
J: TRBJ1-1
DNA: TGTGCCAGCAGTTTCAGGGACATCCACACTGAAGCTTTCTTT
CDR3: CASSFRDIHTEAFF

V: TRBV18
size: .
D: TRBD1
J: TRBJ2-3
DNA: TGTGCCAGCTCATCTAGGTCCGGGACAGGCACAGATACGCAGTATTTT
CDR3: CASSSRSGTGTDTQYF

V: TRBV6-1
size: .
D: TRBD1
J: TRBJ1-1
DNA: TGTGCCAGCAGAACCACCTCAGGGGGCACTGAAGCTTTCTTT
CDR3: CASRTTSGGTEAFF

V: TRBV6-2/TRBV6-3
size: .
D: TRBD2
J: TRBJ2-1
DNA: TGTGCCAGCAGGGGTCTAGCGGGAGGTAATGAGCAGTTCTTC
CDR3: CASRGLAGGNEQFF

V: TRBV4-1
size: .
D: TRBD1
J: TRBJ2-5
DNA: TGCGCCAGCAGCCAGGAAACTTCCGGGACAGGTAGCAGAGAGACCCAGTACTTC
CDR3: CASSQETSGTGSRETQYF

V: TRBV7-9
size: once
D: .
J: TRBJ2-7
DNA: TGTGCCAGCAGCTCCAGACAGGAGATATACTACGAGCAGTACTTC
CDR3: CASSSRQEIYYEQYF

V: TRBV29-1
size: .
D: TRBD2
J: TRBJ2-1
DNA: TGCAGCGTTGAAACCGGCGGGGGGAATGAGCAGTTCTTC
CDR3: CSVETGGGNEQFF

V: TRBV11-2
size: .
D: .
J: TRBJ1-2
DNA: TGTGCCAGCAGCCACGGCTTGGGCTATGGCTACACCTTC
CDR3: CASSHGLGYGYTF

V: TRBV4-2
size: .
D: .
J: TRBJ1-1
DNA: TGTGCCAGCAGCCAACAACAGGTCCGAGGGAACACTGAAGCTTTCTTT
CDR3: CASSQQQVRGNTEAFF

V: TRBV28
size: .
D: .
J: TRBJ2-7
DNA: TGTGCCAGCAGTTTACCCGGGACTGAAGCCTACGAGCAGTACTTC
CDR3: CASSLPGTEAYEQYF

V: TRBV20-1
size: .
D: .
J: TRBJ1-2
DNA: TGCAGTGCCAAGGGGCCCGGGCACTATGGCTACACCTTC
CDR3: CSAKGPGHYGYTF

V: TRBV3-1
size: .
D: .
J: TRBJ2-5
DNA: TGTGCCAGCAGCCTGACTCTCAGGACCCAGTACTTC
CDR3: CASSLTLRTQYF

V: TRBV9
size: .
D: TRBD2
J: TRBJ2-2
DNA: TGTGCCAGCCAGGGCGGCGGGAGACCGAACACCGGGGAGCTGTTTTTT
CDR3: CASQGGGRPNTGELFF

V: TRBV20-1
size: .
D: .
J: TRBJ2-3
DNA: TGCAGTGCTAGCCGGGTCTCACTACGGAGGACAGATACGCAGTATTTT
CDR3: CSASRVSLRRTDTQYF

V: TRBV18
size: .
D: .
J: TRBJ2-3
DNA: TGTGCCAGCTCACCAGTGGCGGCAACCACAGATACGCAGTATTTT
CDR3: CASSPVAATTDTQYF

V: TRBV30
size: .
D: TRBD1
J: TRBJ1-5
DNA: TGTGCCTGGAGTACGACAGGGGGACAGCCCCAGCATTTT
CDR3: CAWSTTGGQPQHF

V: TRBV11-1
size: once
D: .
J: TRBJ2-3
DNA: TGTGCCAGCAGCCATGGTCAGGGTGGAACAGATACGCAGTATTTT
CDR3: CASSHGQGGTDTQYF

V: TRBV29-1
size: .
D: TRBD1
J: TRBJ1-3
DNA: TGCAGCGTAACCGAGGGGGCCTCTGGAAACACCATATATTTT
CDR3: CSVTEGASGNTIYF

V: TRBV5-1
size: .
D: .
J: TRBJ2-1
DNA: TGCGCCAGCAGCTTGATGACAGGCACCTACAATGAGCAGTTCTTC
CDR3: CASSLMTGTYNEQFF

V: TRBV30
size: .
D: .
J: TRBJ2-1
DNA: TGTGCCTGGAGTACCTCCTACAATGAGCAGTTCTTC
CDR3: CAWSTSYNEQFF

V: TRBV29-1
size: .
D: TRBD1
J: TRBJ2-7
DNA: TGCAGCGTTGTAGGAACAGGGGCGTCCTACGAGCAGTACTTC
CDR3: CSVVGTGASYEQYF

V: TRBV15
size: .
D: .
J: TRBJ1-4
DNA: TGTGCCACCGAAAGCGGCAGAAATGAAAAACTGTTTTTT
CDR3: CATESGRNEKLFF

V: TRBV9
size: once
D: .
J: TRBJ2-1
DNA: TGTGCCAGCAGCTCAAAGGGGGGGCTTTACAATGAGCAGTTCTTC
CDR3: CASSSKGGLYNEQFF

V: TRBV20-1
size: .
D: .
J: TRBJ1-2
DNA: TGCAGTGCTAGTCCCGAGCGGGGGTCGGTTGATGGCTACACCTTC
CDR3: CSASPERGSVDGYTF

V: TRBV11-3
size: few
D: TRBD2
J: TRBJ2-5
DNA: TGTGCCAGCAGCCCGGGGGGGGGAGAGACCCAGTACTTC
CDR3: CASSPGGGETQYF

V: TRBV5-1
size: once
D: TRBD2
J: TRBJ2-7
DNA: TGCGCCAGCAGCTTGACGACGGGAGGGAGCTCCTACGAGCAGTACTTC
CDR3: CASSLTTGGSSYEQYF

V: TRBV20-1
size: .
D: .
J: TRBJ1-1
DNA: TGCAGTGCCCGACCGGACCGATGGACGACTGAAGCTTTCTTT
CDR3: CSARPDRWTTEAFF

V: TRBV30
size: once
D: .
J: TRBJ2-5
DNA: TGTGCCTGGAAACGGGAGACCTCGTACCAAGAGACCCAGTACTTC
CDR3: CAWKRETSYQETQYF

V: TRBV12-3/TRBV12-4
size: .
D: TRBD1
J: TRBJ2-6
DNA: TGTGCCAGCAAAACGGGACAGGGGTTAACTGGGGCCAACGTCCTGACTTTC
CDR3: CASKTGQGLTGANVLTF

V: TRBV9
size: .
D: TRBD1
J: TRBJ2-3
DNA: TGTGCCAGCACCCCAGGGGGAGATACGCAGTATTTT
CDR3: CASTPGGDTQYF